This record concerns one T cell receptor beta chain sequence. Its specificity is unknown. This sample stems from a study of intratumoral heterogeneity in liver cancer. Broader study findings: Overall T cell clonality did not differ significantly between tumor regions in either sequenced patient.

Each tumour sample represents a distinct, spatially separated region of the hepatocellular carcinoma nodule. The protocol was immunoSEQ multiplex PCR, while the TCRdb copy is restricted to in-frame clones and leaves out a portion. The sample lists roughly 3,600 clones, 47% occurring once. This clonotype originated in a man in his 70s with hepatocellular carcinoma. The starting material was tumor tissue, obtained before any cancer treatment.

CDR3 in amino acids: CASGLHPGGIYPETQYF. The CDR3 DNA follows: TGTGCTAGTGGTTTGCATCCCGGGGGGATCTACCCAGAGACCCAGTACTTC. V and J are TRBV12-5 and TRBJ2-5; 7 bases agree with TRBD2. The CDR3 runs 17 residues. The germline gives CDR1 LGHNT, CDR2 FRNRAP. The V segment lost 2 bases and the J segment 4 bases; nucleotides outside the gene matches: 13.